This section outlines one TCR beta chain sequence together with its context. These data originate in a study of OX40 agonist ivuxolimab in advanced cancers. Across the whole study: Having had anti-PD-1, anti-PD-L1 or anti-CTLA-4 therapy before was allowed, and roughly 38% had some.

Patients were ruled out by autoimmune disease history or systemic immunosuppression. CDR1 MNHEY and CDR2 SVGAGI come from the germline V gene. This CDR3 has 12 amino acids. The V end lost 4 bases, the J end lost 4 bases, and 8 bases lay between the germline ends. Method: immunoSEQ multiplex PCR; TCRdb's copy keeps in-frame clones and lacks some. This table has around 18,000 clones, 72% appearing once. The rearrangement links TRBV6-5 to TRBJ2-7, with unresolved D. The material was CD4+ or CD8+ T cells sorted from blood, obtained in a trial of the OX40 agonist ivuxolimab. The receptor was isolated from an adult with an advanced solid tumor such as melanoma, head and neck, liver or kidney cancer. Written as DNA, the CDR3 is TGTGCCAGCAGTTCCGGGCCTTACGAGCAGTACTTC. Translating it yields CASSSGPYEQYF.